This T cell receptor (beta chain) appears in the sequencing data of a study of T cells after yellow fever vaccination. Notes on the study in general: Abundant clonotypes (contaminants from the bulk population) could be present in FACS-sorted repertoires. Weaker, the secondary response peaked sooner, at day 5 versus 15.

It was through 5'RACE template switching that TCR cDNA was made, with a universal primer site and UMIs added. TCRdb recomputed calls from the 5' RACE reads with MiXCR, one row per CDR3 protein. The data hold around 300,000 distinct CDR3 sequences, with 4% to 5.5% observed a single time. The table lists this clonotype with a few counts. Its specificity is not known. This sequence originates from a man aged 18 to 29 who received the YFV17D yellow fever vaccine. The sample here was PBMCs, taken 15 days after the yellow fever booster vaccination.

CDR3 sequence reads: CASSHSGTGVDNQPQHF. DNA for the CDR3: TGTGCCAGCTCTCACTCCGGGACAGGGGTTGACAATCAGCCCCAGCATTTT. The rearrangement links TRBV18 to TRBJ1-5; TRBD1 matches 10 bases. The CDR3 spans 17 residues. CDR1 and CDR2 (germline): KGHSH, LQKENI. The J segment lost 3 bases and the V segment lost 6 bases, leaving 11 bases of the junction unmatched.